The clone carrying this T cell receptor beta chain is medium-sized. TCRdb re-called the 5' RACE reads with MiXCR, one entry per CDR3 protein. The profile shows roughly 45,000 distinct CDR3 sequences, around 13% of them singletons. Time point meaning: longitudinal time-point 2. This sample stems from a study of neurological immune-mediated disorders. The CDR3 spans 15 residues. CDR1 is SGHRS, CDR2 YFSETQ, per germline. Between the trimmed V and J ends, which lost 4 bases and 0 bases, there was a span of 8 bases. The chain joins TRBV5-1 to TRBJ2-6; D unresolved. The sample was PBMCs. The sequence was obtained from a male donor with HTLV-1-associated myelopathy (HAM/TSP). The CDR3 bases are TGCGCCAGCAGCCCGAGGAACTCTGGGGCCAACGTCCTGACTTTC. Protein sequence: CASSPRNSGANVLTF.